One and the same sample provided the 11 T cell receptor beta chains below, sequenced in a study (dated by TCRdb to 2014 to 2015). Libraries were prepared through 5' RACE. Sequencing instrument: Illumina MiSeq. TCRdb redid the processing of the public reads, applying fastp at Q25 and MiXCR, and retained in-frame beta chains. Under each unique CDR3 protein, matching rows form one entry showing the most common genes and DNA. A total of 35,000 to 50,000 distinct CDR3 sequences appear in this sample, approximately 28% of them only once. The top ten clones comprise approximately 4.1% of the sample. The sample was tumor-infiltrating memory CD4+ T cells sorted from the breast tumor. What the cell subset or site label conveys for this sample: memory CD4+ T cells, CD4+CD45RO+CD25-. These receptors came from a female donor with breast cancer.

The chain recombines TRBV7-6 with TRBJ2-7; 10 nucleotides agree with TRBD2. V shed 2 bases, J shed 4 bases, and the junction held 5 bases outside the gene matches. The CDR3 spans 15 residues. Germline CDR1 is SGHVS and CDR2 is FNYEAQ. This CDR3 reads CASSLRASGSYEQYF. In DNA, the CDR3 is TGTGCCAGCAGCTTAAGGGCTAGCGGGAGTTACGAGCAGTACTTC.

V and J are TRBV12-3 or TRBV12-4 and TRBJ1-1, with unresolved D. The V and J ends lost 8 bases and 1 base respectively, with 2 bases between them. The CDR3 loop spans 10 amino acids. The CDR3 coding sequence is TGTGCCAGCCAGAACACTGAAGCTTTCTTT. Its translation is CASQNTEAFF.

This clonotype was seen ten or more times. The V gene is TRBV7-3, the J gene TRBJ1-2; D might be TRBD1 (5 bases). CDR1 and CDR2 from the germline V gene are SGHTA and FQGTGA. V dropped 3 bases and J dropped 8 bases, with 13 bases sitting between them. This CDR3 region has 13 residues. CDR3 amino acids: CASSFTGAGGYTF. CDR3 nucleotides: TGTGCCAGCAGCTTTACAGGAGCGGGGGGCTACACCTTC.

The DNA of the CDR3 is TGTGCCAGCAGCTTAAACTCATACGAGCAGTACTTC. Its protein product is CASSLNSYEQYF. J is TRBJ2-7 and V is TRBV7-2; D remains unclear. The germline V gene encodes CDR1 SGHTA and CDR2 FQGNSA. Trimming shortened V by 2 bases and J by 4 bases, and 6 bases separated the two germline ends. The CDR3 has 12 amino acids.

The chain combines TRBV7-3 with TRBJ2-1, with D uncertain. V lost 1 base and J 6 bases, leaving 7 bases between the germline ends. CDR1 and CDR2 from the germline V gene are SGHTA and FQGTGA. This CDR3 spans 13 amino acids. CDR3 nucleotide sequence: TGTGCCAGCAGCTTAATGGTCGGCAATGAGCAGTTCTTC. Translated, it gives CASSLMVGNEQFF.

The genes are TRBV2 and TRBJ1-1; possible D gene TRBD1, 6 bases. CDR1 and CDR2 from the germline V gene are SNHLY and FYNNEI. The CDR3 spans 13 residues. With 11 bases removed from V and 1 base from J, the gap between germline ends came to 14 bases. CDR3 region: CAGHRDPNTEAFF. CDR3 in DNA: TGTGCCGGTCACAGGGACCCGAACACTGAAGCTTTCTTT. Full variable domain (remainder filled in from reference TRBV2 and TRBJ1-1): EPEVTQTPSHQVTQMGQEVILRCVPISNHLYFYWYRQILGQKVEFLVSFYNNEISEKSEIFDDQFSVERPDGSNFTLKIRSTKLEDSAMYFCAGHRDPNTEAFFGQGTRLTVV.

The rearrangement links TRBV28 to TRBJ2-7, with 10 bases lining up with TRBD1. J was trimmed by 5 bases and V by 6 bases; bases with no gene match: 7. Germline CDR1 is MDHEN and CDR2 is SYDVKM. CDR3 size: 14 residues. The CDR3: CASRGAGTGDEQYF. CDR3 coding DNA: TGTGCCAGCAGAGGGGCCGGGACAGGGGACGAGCAGTACTTC. Full variable domain (remainder filled in from reference TRBV28 and TRBJ2-7): DVKVTQSSRYLVKRTGEKVFLECVQDMDHENMFWYRQDPGLGLRLIYFSYDVKMKEKGDIPEGYSVSREKKERFSLILESASTNQTSMYLCASRGAGTGDEQYFGPGTRLTVT.

This clonotype was found many times. The chain is built from TRBV7-9 and TRBJ2-7; 10 bases map to TRBD2. Germline V gene data show CDR1 as SEHNR and CDR2 as FQNEAQ (reference sequence). The CDR3 sequence is 13 residues long. The ends lost 5 bases at V and 6 bases at J; junction bases unmatched: 4. The CDR3 nucleotides are TGTGCCAGCAGCCTCGGGACTAGCGTCGAGCAGTACTTC. Protein sequence: CASSLGTSVEQYF.

The table lists this clonotype with a few counts. The gene calls are TRBV4-2 and TRBJ2-7; TRBD2 matches at 14 bases. Germline V CDR1 and CDR2: LGHNA, YNFKEQ. This CDR3 is 17 amino acids long. Trimming cost V 1 base and J 5 bases; bases outside gene matches: 7. In DNA form, the CDR3 reads TGTGCCAGCAGCCAAGGATCCGGGACTAGCGGGAGTGACGAGCAGTACTTC. Its translation: CASSQGSGTSGSDEQYF.

This clonotype was counted once. The chain is built from TRBV19 and TRBJ2-7; D is ambiguous. Germline V gene sequence: CDR1 LNHDA, CDR2 SQIVND (reference sequence). The V end lost 5 bases, the J end lost 5 bases, and 13 bases lay between the germline ends. This CDR3 is 13 amino acids long. The CDR3 nucleotides read TGTGCCAGTAGTTCCATCGACGGCGACGAGCAGTACTTC. It encodes CASSSIDGDEQYF.

At least ten counts were recorded for this clonotype. The rearrangement links TRBV5-1 to TRBJ2-5; no reliable D call. The germline V gene encodes CDR1 SGHRS and CDR2 YFSETQ. The CDR3 sequence is 12 residues long. The V end lost 2 bases, the J end lost 2 bases, and 4 bases lay between the germline ends. The CDR3 sequence: CASSLGQETQYF. As DNA, the CDR3 is TGCGCCAGCAGCTTAGGGCAAGAGACCCAGTACTTC.